This T cell receptor (beta chain) was observed in a study of control samples from healthy donors and cancer patients. This clone was seen more than once but under ten times. TCRdb's copy holds only in-frame clones and misses some; the assay was immunoSEQ multiplex PCR. Of about 170,000 clones listed, around 95% were seen once; the top ten hold about 4%. The CDR3 sequence is 17 residues long. In germline, CDR1 is SGHDT, CDR2 YYEEEE. With 1 base clipped from V and 0 bases from J, the junction kept 4 bases outside the gene matches. The receptor's source is a woman in her fifties or sixties in good health. Sequences were obtained from blood. The chain couples TRBV5-6 to TRBJ2-1; TRBD2 matches 10 bases. The CDR3 sequence is CASSLPSGGSSYNEQFF. The CDR3 DNA sequence: TGTGCCAGCAGCTTGCCTAGCGGGGGATCCTCCTACAATGAGCAGTTCTTC. Drawing the rest from reference TRBV5-6 and TRBJ2-1, the complete variable domain is DAGVTQSPTHLIKTRGQQVTLRCSPKSGHDTVSWYQQALGQGPQFIFQYYEEEERQRGNFPDRFSGHQFPNYSSELNVNALLLGDSALYLCASSLPSGGSSYNEQFFGPGTRLTVL.